Reported below is one T cell receptor (beta chain). What it binds is not known. This CDR3 is 15 amino acids long. V gave up 0 bases and J gave up 5 bases, with 13 bases separating them. Germline V CDR1 and CDR2: LGHNA, YNFKEQ. The source of the sample is a study of cytomegalovirus exposure and HLA in healthy donors. It was with 60 Vbeta and 13 Jbeta primers that the PCR ran. Here immunoSEQ multiplex PCR was the method, and the copy in TCRdb shows in-frame clones only, minus some. The table lists some 130,000 clones, over 70% of them singletons, with around 3.2% in the top ten. Donors in the study were healthy people who gave bone marrow. Study-level findings and limits: Later, an analysis found that common viral pathogens appeared to be linked with several of the most significant clusters. According to an earlier analysis, most TCR beta V segments yielded productive rearrangements about 87% or about 30% of the time.

The chain carries TRBV4-2 and TRBJ2-5, with D possibly TRBD2 on 5 matching bases. Sequencing was carried out using PBMCs. The TCR was taken from a man aged 40-49 years in good health and CMV-seronegative. The CDR3 DNA is TGTGCCAGCAGCCAAGAATCCCGGGGTGGTGAGACCCAGTACTTC. Its protein is CASSQESRGGETQYF.